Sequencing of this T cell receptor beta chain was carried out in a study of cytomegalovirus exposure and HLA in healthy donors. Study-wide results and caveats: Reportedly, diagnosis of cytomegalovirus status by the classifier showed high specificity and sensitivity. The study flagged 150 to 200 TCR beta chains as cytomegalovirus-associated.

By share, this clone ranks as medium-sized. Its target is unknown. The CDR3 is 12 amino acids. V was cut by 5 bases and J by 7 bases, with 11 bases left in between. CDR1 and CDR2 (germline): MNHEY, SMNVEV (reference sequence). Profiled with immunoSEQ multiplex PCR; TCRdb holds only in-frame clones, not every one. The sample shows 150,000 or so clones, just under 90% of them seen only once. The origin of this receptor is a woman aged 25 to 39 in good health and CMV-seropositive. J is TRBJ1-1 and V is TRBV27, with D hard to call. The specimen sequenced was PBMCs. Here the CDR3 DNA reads TGTGCCAGCAGTCCCCTTCGGGGTGAAGCTTTCTTT. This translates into CASSPLRGEAFF.